This T cell receptor beta chain was identified in a study of a mutant IDH1 vaccine in newly diagnosed glioma. Study-wide background: Prior therapy was radiotherapy, temozolomide, or both; most received both.

To note about this clone: Its specificity is not known.

As to time point: week 23, last vaccination. The investigators gave 300 ug of mutant IDH1 20-mer peptide in each vaccine dose, together with topical imiquimod. Clones were sequenced by immunoSEQ multiplex PCR, and TCRdb holds only the in-frame ones, with some missing. The table has about 28,000 clones, about four fifths seen once. The CDR3 is 16 residues long. Germline V gene lookup returns CDR1 SNHLY and CDR2 FYNNEI. The V end lost 2 bases, the J end lost 4 bases, and 17 bases lay between the germline ends. This clonotype was obtained from a woman younger than 45 with glioma. The rearrangement uses TRBV2 and TRBJ2-5, with TRBD2 as a possible D gene (5 bases). The sequencing here drew on PBMCs, taken from a glioma patient whose treatment included an IDH1 peptide vaccine. The CDR3 bases are TGTGCCAGCAGTGAACAGGAGGACTCTCCGATAGAGACCCAGTACTTC. This codes for CASSEQEDSPIETQYF.